One sample yielded the 3 T cell receptor beta chains listed below, sequenced in a study of technical replicates of blood from a few donors. Method: immunoSEQ multiplex PCR; TCRdb's copy keeps in-frame clones and lacks some. The profile shows about 93,000 clones, roughly 96% of them singletons. The sequenced material came from T cells isolated from PBMCs. The receptors were sampled from a human donor in good health.

This chain connects TRBV27 to TRBJ2-7, with 7 nucleotides matching TRBD1. The length of the CDR3 is 13 residues. In germline, CDR1 is MNHEY, CDR2 SMNVEV (reference sequence). Trimming cost V 7 bases and J 3 bases; bases outside gene matches: 6. The CDR3 loop is CASTTGKNYEQYF. The CDR3 nucleotides read TGTGCCAGCACGACAGGGAAGAACTACGAGCAGTACTTC.

This chain links TRBV5-6 with TRBJ2-5, with 7 positions matching TRBD1. CDR3 length: 13 amino acids. V dropped 5 bases and J dropped 5; count of bases not matched to a gene: 6. In germline, CDR1 is SGHDT, CDR2 YYEEEE. The CDR3 nucleotides read TGTGCCAGCAGTAAAGACAGGGACGAGACCCAGTACTTC. This sequence encodes CASSKDRDETQYF. The complete variable domain, with remaining parts taken from reference TRBV5-6 and TRBJ2-5, reads DAGVTQSPTHLIKTRGQQVTLRCSPKSGHDTVSWYQQALGQGPQFIFQYYEEEERQRGNFPDRFSGHQFPNYSSELNVNALLLGDSALYLCASSKDRDETQYFGPGTRLLVL.

This clone appeared once. The chain has TRBV5-1 and TRBJ2-6, with a possible D match to TRBD2 (6 bases). V was clipped by 2 bases and J by 0 bases, with 12 bases between them. The CDR3 is made up of 17 amino acids. CDR1 and CDR2 from the germline V gene are SGHRS and YFSETQ. CDR3 residues: CASSFTGLNSGANVLTF. The CDR3 DNA is TGCGCCAGCAGCTTTACGGGACTCAACTCTGGGGCCAACGTCCTGACTTTC.